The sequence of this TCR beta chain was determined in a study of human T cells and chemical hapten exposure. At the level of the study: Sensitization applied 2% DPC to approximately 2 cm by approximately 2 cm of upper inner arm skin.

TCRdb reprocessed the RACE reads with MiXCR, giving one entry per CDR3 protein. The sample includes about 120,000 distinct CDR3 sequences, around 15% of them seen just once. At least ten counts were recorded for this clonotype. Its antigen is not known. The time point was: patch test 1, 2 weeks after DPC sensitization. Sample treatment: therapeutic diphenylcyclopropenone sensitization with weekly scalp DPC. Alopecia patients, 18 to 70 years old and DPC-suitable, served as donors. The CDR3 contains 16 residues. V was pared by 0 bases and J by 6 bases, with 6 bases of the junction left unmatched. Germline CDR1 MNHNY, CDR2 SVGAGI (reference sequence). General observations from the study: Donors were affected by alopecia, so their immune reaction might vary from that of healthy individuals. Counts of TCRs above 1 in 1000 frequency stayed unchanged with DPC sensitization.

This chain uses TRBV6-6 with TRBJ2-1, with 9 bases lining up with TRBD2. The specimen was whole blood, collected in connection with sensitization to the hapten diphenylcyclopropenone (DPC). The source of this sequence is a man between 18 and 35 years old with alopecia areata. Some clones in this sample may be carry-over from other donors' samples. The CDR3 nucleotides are TGTGCCAGCAGTTACTCCGCTAGCGGGGCCTCCAATGAGCAGTTCTTC. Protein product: CASSYSASGASNEQFF.